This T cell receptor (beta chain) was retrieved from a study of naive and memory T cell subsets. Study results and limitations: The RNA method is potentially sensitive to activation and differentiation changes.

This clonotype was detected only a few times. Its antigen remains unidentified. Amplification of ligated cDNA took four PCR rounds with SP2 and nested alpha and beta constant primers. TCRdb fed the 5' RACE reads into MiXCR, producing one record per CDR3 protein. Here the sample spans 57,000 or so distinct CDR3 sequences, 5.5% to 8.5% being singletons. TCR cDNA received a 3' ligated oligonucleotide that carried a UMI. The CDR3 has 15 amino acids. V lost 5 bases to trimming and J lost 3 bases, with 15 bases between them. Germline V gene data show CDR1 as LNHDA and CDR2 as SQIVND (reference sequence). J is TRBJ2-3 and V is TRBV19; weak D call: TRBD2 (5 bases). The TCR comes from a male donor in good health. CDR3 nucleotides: TGTGCCAGTAGTTCTCAGGTACGAGGGACAGATACGCAGTATTTT. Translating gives CASSSQVRGTDTQYF.